The entry below describes one T cell receptor (beta chain). This clone was observed a single time. It has no known antigen specificity. No quality values exist for individual bases; no much larger clone is one base distant. Using the deep immunoSEQ assay, multiplex PCR amplified TCR CDR3 regions from genomic DNA. Extracted genomic DNA from each cell subset was spread evenly across all wells of several immunoSEQ 96-well plates, with each plate serving as a replicate. For sorted subsets, about 220 ng of genomic DNA, equivalent to 30,000 or so T cell genomes, went into each replicate PCR. Purified libraries were measured with a Qubit 3.0 fluorometer, size-checked on a Bioanalyzer 2100, and measured again with the KAPA Library Quantification kit. A separate single-read 150-cycle Illumina NextSeq 550 flow cell was used to sequence each immunoSEQ 96-well plate. The paper's processing steps were these. The immunoSEQ output contained only junctional sequences without quality scores, so filtering could not match that applied to full-length reads. To assign V/J genes and CDR3, sequences were annotated against IMGT germline references using PyIR, a Python wrapper for IgBLAST v1.9. Reads were filtered out if the reads had weak V/J assignments (E-value above 1e-6), no CDR3, stop codons, out-of-frame junctions, or ambiguous translated residues. V3J clonotypes were defined as sequences sharing an identical inferred V gene, J gene, and CDR3 amino acid sequence. Percentage overlap between repertoires was calculated by dividing the number of shared unique clonotypes by the size of the smaller repertoire. Richness of each repertoire was evaluated using RTK rarefaction, the Chao1 estimator, and Recon v2.1 estimates of unobserved clonotypes. Generation probabilities for all TCRbeta clonotypes obtained by the gDNA method from a handful of donors were computed using OLGA. What TCRdb holds here is the immuneACCESS table cut down to in-frame rearrangements. Part of the clones is not present; checked against another copy, under half of the missing clones reflect an unresolved V gene, and the others are unexplained. V and J calls and clone size are those listed in that table; D and trimming were worked out from the DNA. The table for this sample lists approximately 2,200,000 clones; around 93% of them were counted only once. Under 2% of the sample is held by the ten biggest clonotypes.

This specimen belongs to a study of shared clonotypes between healthy human individuals (dated by TCRdb to 2018 to 2021). About the study as a whole: A few men and a couple of women, aged 18 to 49 years, made up the cohort. For each donor, CD4 naive and CD4 memory were each run on three plates, CD8 naive on two plates, and CD8 memory on one plate. Blood TCR repertoires of about five healthy adults were deeply sequenced to estimate repertoire size and the extent of clonotype sharing between individuals. Libraries were prepared and TCR repertoires were sequenced by different laboratories using diverse techniques, in order to increase sequencing depth and limit assay-specific biases. Leukapheresis yielded between about 0.94 and 8.9 billion PBMCs per donor.

The CDR3, cysteine through phenylalanine, is 10 amino acids long. CDR3 DNA only is kept here, 30 bases in frame from base 1. Reading the germline V gene gives CDR1 SGHAT and CDR2 FQNNGV. Trimming costs V 5 bases and J 12 bases, and their ends lie 8 bases apart. CD8 naive samples consisted of CD45RO-negative cells that were positively selected for CCR7, yielding a CD45RA+CCR7+ population without TemRA cells. The donors were healthy, HIV-negative adults who had no recently reported acute infections or vaccinations. Only Caucasian adults living in Nashville, Tennessee, USA were represented among the donors. Blood was obtained by leukapheresis, after which PBMCs were separated by Ficoll-Histopaque density gradient centrifugation and cryopreserved in liquid nitrogen vapor phase. Analytical flow cytometry was used to check the purity and quantity of every magnetically sorted T cell population. Genomic DNA was isolated from every sorted fraction and measured by UV absorbance on a Nanodrop 2000c.

What the study reported, not specific to this receptor: Even with the large sequencing depth, rarefaction of the sorted-subset datasets indicated that sequencing was incomplete. Pairwise subsampling led to the expectation that sequencing depth would affect the degree of clonotype sharing among donors. Compared with non-shared clonotypes, the clonotypes found in all four sorted-subset donors had higher generation probabilities. Because the study included a small number of donors, the genetic and exposure-history diversity represented was limited. Sampling was restricted to blood, and TCR repertoires in tissues likely differ from the TCR repertoires found in blood. About 5% of naive CD4, 3.5% of naive CD8, roughly 2.4% of memory CD4, and 0.4% of memory CD8 clonotypes were shared across several donors. Estimated clonotype richness was generally larger for naive than for memory subsets.

Sequencing input: naive CD8+ T cells from PBMCs. The sample's cell subset or site label is to be understood as: CD45RA+CCR7+. This TCR came from a man aged 18 to 29 in good health. Some clones in this sample may be carry-over from other donors' samples. The V and J segments used are TRBV11-2 and TRBJ2-1; TRBD1 is possibly the D segment (5 matching bases). The base sequence is TGTGCCAGCAGCCGACAGACGCAGTTCTTC. It translates as CASSRQTQFF.